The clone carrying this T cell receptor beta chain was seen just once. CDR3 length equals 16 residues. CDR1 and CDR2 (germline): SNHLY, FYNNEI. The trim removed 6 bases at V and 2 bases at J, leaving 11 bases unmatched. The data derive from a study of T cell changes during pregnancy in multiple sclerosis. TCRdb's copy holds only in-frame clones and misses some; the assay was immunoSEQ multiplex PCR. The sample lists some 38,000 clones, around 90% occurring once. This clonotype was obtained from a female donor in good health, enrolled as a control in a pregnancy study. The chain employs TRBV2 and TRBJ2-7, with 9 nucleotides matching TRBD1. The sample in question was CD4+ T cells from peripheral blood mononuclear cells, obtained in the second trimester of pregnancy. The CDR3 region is CASRTPGQGGPYEQYF. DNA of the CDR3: TGTGCCAGCAGAACCCCGGGACAGGGAGGTCCCTACGAGCAGTACTTC.